Presented here are 26 T cell receptor beta chains from one specimen sequenced in a study of T cell clonality in common variable immunodeficiency. Using immunoSEQ multiplex PCR, the repertoire was profiled, and TCRdb retains in-frame clones only, with some absent. Recorded here are around 50,000 clones, none singletons. The sample was peripheral blood mononuclear cells. The receptors derive from a person aged 18 to 75 in good health.

Of note for this clone: The DNA ends 3 residues before the CDR3 does, and the rest of the CDR3 is filled in from the germline J gene. V is TRBV18 and J is TRBJ1-2; D perhaps matches TRBD1 (5 bases). The germline CDR1 and CDR2 sequences are KGHSH and LQKENI. The length of the CDR3 is 14 residues. The CDR3 region is CASSPGDRDYDYTF. The CDR3 DNA, read in part, is TGTGCCAGCTCACCCGGAGATAGGGACTACGAC. Full variable domain (outside the CDR3, taken from reference TRBV18 and TRBJ1-2): NAGVMQNPRHLVRRRGQEARLRCSPMKGHSHVYWYRQLPEEGLKFMVYLQKENIIDESGMPKERFSAEFPKEGPSILRIQQVVRGDSAAYFCASSPGDRDYDYTFGSGTRLTVV.

This clone was seen ten or more times. Coverage ceases 3 residues before the CDR3 finishes, and the germline J gene fills in the end. The chain combines TRBV19 with TRBJ2-1; possibly TRBD1 for D (7 bases). V was cut by 1 base and J by 7 bases, with 17 bases left in between. The CDR3 covers 16 residues. Germline assignment: CDR1 LNHDA and CDR2 SQIVND (reference sequence). The CDR3 bases that were read are TGTGCCAGTAGTATAGCTATTGCGACAGGGACTAATGAG. Residues: CASSIAIATGTNE. In full, the CDR3 reads CASSIAIATGTNEQFF.

Comments on this clone: The read gets to within 3 residues of the CDR3 end, and the germline J gene fills in the rest. The rearrangement links TRBV7-9 to TRBJ2-4; 8 nucleotides match TRBD1. Germline V lookup: CDR1 SEHNR, CDR2 FQNEAQ (reference sequence). The CDR3 extends over 14 amino acids. Here the CDR3 reads CASSLTGGTWGQYF. Partial CDR3 DNA: TGTGCCAGCAGCTTAACAGGGGGTACTTGGGGT. Full variable domain (remainder filled in from reference TRBV7-9 and TRBJ2-4): DTGVSQNPRHKITKRGQNVTFRCDPISEHNRLYWYRQTLGQGPEFLTYFQNEAQLEKSRLLSDRFSAERPKGSFSTLEIQRTEQGDSAMYLCASSLTGGTWGQYFGAGTRLSVL.

A note on this clone: The sequenced fragment ends 3 residues before the CDR3 boundary, so the rest is inferred from the germline J gene. V usage is TRBV7-9 and J usage is TRBJ2-1, with D unresolved. Germline lookup yields CDR1 SEHNR and CDR2 FQNEAQ (reference sequence). Deletions cut 2 bases from V and 5 bases from J, with 7 bases between. This CDR3 contains 13 residues. CDR3 loop: CASSLRLDNEQFF. The part of the CDR3 DNA that was read is TGTGCCAGCAGCTTACGTCTAGACAATGAG.

This clone appeared many times. The read ends 3 residues early relative to the CDR3; the germline J gene fills the gap. This chain joins TRBV6-2 or TRBV6-3 and TRBJ2-7; D possibly corresponds to TRBD1 (5 bases). Germline V gives CDR1 MNHEY, CDR2 SVGEGT. V was trimmed by 7 bases and J by 0 bases, leaving 13 bases between them. The CDR3 covers 14 residues. CDR3 sequence reads: CASTLPTVSYEQYF. CDR3 DNA, as far as it was read: TGTGCCAGCACCTTACCGACAGTCTCCTACGAG.

In its sample, this clone was seen many times. The CDR3 goes on 3 residues after the read ends, and that part is filled in from the germline J gene. The gene calls are TRBV6-2 or TRBV6-3 and TRBJ1-2; 7 positions agree with TRBD1. In germline, CDR1 is MNHEY, CDR2 SVGEGT. V lost 7 bases and J lost 7; bases outside the gene matches: 9. The CDR3 is 13 amino acids. The CDR3 DNA, read in part, is TGTGCCAGCACACCCGGAGGGGGCGGTGGC. Protein: CASTPGGGGG. The entire CDR3 reads CASTPGGGGGYTF.

The sample holds many counts of this clone. Here the CDR3 reads CAWSAGFRQPQHF. The CDR3 DNA, read in part, is TGTGCCTGGAGTGCAGGGTTCAGGCAGCCC. The chain links TRBV30 to TRBJ1-5; TRBD1 is a possible D gene (5 bases). The read ends 3 residues shy of where the CDR3 ends; the end is completed using the germline J gene. CDR3 length equals 13 residues. Germline CDR1 is GTSNPN and CDR2 is SVGIG (reference sequence). V was trimmed by 1 base and J by 7 bases, leaving 11 bases between them.

This clone has a count of ten or more. The CDR3 goes on 3 residues after the read ends, and that part is filled in from the germline J gene. This sequence joins TRBV6-1 and TRBJ2-7; maybe TRBD1 (5 bases). V lost 4 bases and J lost 2, with 9 bases in between. CDR3 length equals 13 residues. Germline-derived CDR1 and CDR2 are MNHNS and SASEGT. The DNA read from the CDR3 is TGTGCCAGCAGTGGCGTAGGGGCCTACGAG. Translated: CASSGVGAYE. The full CDR3 protein is CASSGVGAYEQYF.

This clone appeared many times. The read terminates 3 residues ahead of where the CDR3 ends, so the germline J gene completes it. This chain links TRBV19 with TRBJ2-7, with TRBD2 matching 11 bases. This CDR3 comprises 14 residues. CDR1 and CDR2 (germline): LNHDA, SQIVND (reference sequence). Trimming took 8 bases from V and 5 from J; bases not matched to a gene: 8. The part of the CDR3 DNA that was read is TGTGCCAGTGCTATGACTAGCGGGGCCCACGAG. Translating gives CASAMTSGAHE. The full CDR3 sequence reads CASAMTSGAHEQYF.

This clone was counted ten times or more. Read data end 3 residues before the CDR3 end; the end is taken from the germline J gene. V is TRBV7-3 and J is TRBJ2-1, with D perhaps matching TRBD1 (5 bases). Germline V lookup: CDR1 SGHTA, CDR2 FQGTGA. Deletions cut 3 bases from V and 7 bases from J, with 16 bases between. This CDR3 spans 15 amino acids. The DNA read from the CDR3 is TGTGCCAGCAGCTTTGGCAGGGTTGGTGCAAATGAG. As protein: CASSFGRVGANE. The whole CDR3 sequence reads CASSFGRVGANEQFF.

This clone was picked up many times. The sequence runs out 3 residues before the end of the CDR3; the remainder is reconstructed from the germline J gene. The V call is TRBV4-2, the J call TRBJ2-7; 9 bases line up with TRBD2. V was pared by 1 base and J by 2 bases, with 9 bases of the junction left unmatched. This CDR3 is 17 amino acids long. Per the germline V gene, CDR1 is LGHNA and CDR2 is YNFKEQ. The part of the CDR3 DNA that was read is TGTGCCAGCAGCCAAGGCCTAGCGGGGCCCGATCCCTACGAG. Translating gives CASSQGLAGPDPYE. The CDR3 in full is CASSQGLAGPDPYEQYF.

This clone has at least ten counts. The CDR3 loop reads CSVVGGVLAKNIQYF. CDR3 bases read: TGCAGCGTTGTGGGGGGGGTACTAGCCAAAAACATT. The rearrangement links TRBV29-1 to TRBJ2-4; TRBD2 matches at 7 bases. Sequencing ends 3 residues short of the CDR3 end; the germline J gene provides the rest. This CDR3 contains 15 residues. V gave up 4 bases and J gave up 0 bases; unmatched junction bases: 6. CDR1 is SQVTM, CDR2 ANQGSEA, per germline. The entire variable domain, with the rest obtained from reference TRBV29-1 and TRBJ2-4, is as follows: SAVISQKPSRDICQRGTSLTIQCQVDSQVTMMFWYRQQPGQSLTLIATANQGSEATYESGFVIDKFPISRPNLTFSTLTVSNMSPEDSSIYLCSVVGGVLAKNIQYFGAGTRLSVL.

This clone was seen at least ten times. Read data end 3 residues before the CDR3 end; the end is taken from the germline J gene. The chain has TRBV11-2 and TRBJ2-7, with no clear D. Germline V gives CDR1 SGHAT, CDR2 FQNNGV. The CDR3 extends over 12 amino acids. The germline V and J ends were trimmed by 4 bases and 2 bases, with 6 bases remaining between them. The part of the CDR3 DNA that was read is TGTGCCAGCAGCTCAGTCCCCTACGAG. Translation gives CASSSVPYE. The entire CDR3 reads CASSSVPYEQYF.

The sequenced CDR3 bases are TGTGCCAGTAGTGCTTCAAGGGTTAATTCACCC. This gives the protein CASSASRVNSP. The whole CDR3 sequence reads CASSASRVNSPLHF. V gene TRBV19 combines with J gene TRBJ1-6; D call uncertain. Coverage ceases 3 residues before the CDR3 finishes, and the germline J gene fills in the end. The CDR3 sequence is 14 residues long. The V gene's germline CDR1 is LNHDA and CDR2 SQIVND (reference sequence). V was clipped by 5 bases and J by 6 bases, with 11 bases between them. Filled out from reference TRBV19 and TRBJ1-6, the complete variable domain reads DGGITQSPKYLFRKEGQNVTLSCEQNLNHDAMYWYRQDPGQGLRLIYYSQIVNDFQKGDIAEGYSVSREKKESFPLTVTSAQKNPTAFYLCASSASRVNSPLHFGNGTRLTVT.

Many counts were recorded for this clone. The read ends 3 residues before the CDR3 terminus; that terminus is restored from the germline J gene. The chain joins TRBV12-3 or TRBV12-4 to TRBJ1-4; TRBD1 matches at 8 bases. The CDR3 sequence is 15 residues long. V trimming: 5 bases; J trimming: 8 bases; junction bases outside the gene matches: 10. The CDR3 loop is CASSPRTGPKEKLFF. The sequenced part of the CDR3 DNA is TGTGCCAGCAGTCCCCGGACAGGGCCGAAGGAAAAA.

This clone was counted many times. The DNA read from the CDR3 is TGTGCCAGCAGCTCTAGTGGACAGCGCTACTATGGC. This sequence encodes CASSSSGQRYYG. The entire CDR3 is CASSSSGQRYYGYTF. The rearrangement links TRBV7-9 to TRBJ1-2, with TRBD1 as a possible D gene (6 bases). The sequence runs out 3 residues before the end of the CDR3; the remainder is reconstructed from the germline J gene. CDR3 length: 15 residues. V was trimmed by 4 bases and J by 3 bases, leaving 15 bases between them. CDR1 is SEHNR, CDR2 FQNEAQ, per germline (reference sequence).

This clone was picked up many times. The CDR3 is cut off 3 residues early in the read; its end comes from the germline J gene. The chain is built from TRBV20-1 and TRBJ2-7; 7 bases are shared with TRBD2. The CDR3 loop spans 14 amino acids. Germline CDR1 is DFQATT and CDR2 is SNEGSKA (reference sequence). With 6 bases clipped from V and 6 bases from J, the junction kept 14 bases outside the gene matches. CDR3 amino acids: CSARSSGRAGEQYF. The DNA read from the CDR3 is TGCAGTGCCCGGTCGTCGGGGAGGGCCGGCGAG.

In its sample, this clone was seen many times. The read terminates 3 residues ahead of where the CDR3 ends, so the germline J gene completes it. This chain links TRBV20-1 with TRBJ1-2, with 8 bases lining up with TRBD1. CDR1 and CDR2 from the germline V gene are DFQATT and SNEGSKA (reference sequence). The CDR3 has 14 amino acids. CDR3 protein: CSATRTGRTRGYTF. The CDR3 bases that were read are TGCAGTGCTACCCGGACAGGGCGTACCCGAGGC.

This clone showed up many times. The read stops 3 residues short of the end of the CDR3; the missing end is completed from the germline J gene. The rearrangement links TRBV7-2 to TRBJ1-2, with TRBD1 matching over 7 bases. This CDR3 region has 15 residues. Germline CDR1 reads SGHTA; CDR2 reads FQGNSA. The ends lost 5 bases at V and 0 bases at J; junction bases unmatched: 6. CDR3 protein: CASSTDREANYGYTF. The covered CDR3 bases are TGTGCCAGCAGCACAGACAGGGAAGCTAACTATGGC. The full variable domain, with the rest looked up from reference TRBV7-2 and TRBJ1-2, is GAGVSQSPSNKVTEKGKDVELRCDPISGHTALYWYRQSLGQGLEFLIYFQGNSAPDKSGLPSDRFSAERTGGSVSTLTIQRTQQEDSAVYLCASSTDREANYGYTFGSGTRLTVV.

This clone has ten or more counts. The read ends 3 residues shy of where the CDR3 ends; the end is completed using the germline J gene. The rearrangement joins TRBV5-4 to TRBJ2-7; TRBD2 might be the D (5 bases). Germline V lookup: CDR1 SGHNT, CDR2 YYREEE (reference sequence). The CDR3 totals 14 residues. Trimming left V 3 bases short and J 4 bases short, with 14 bases between. The sequenced part of the CDR3 DNA is TGTGCCAGCAGCTCTTTTAAGAGAGGGTACGAG. Amino acids: CASSSFKRGYE. The entire CDR3 is CASSSFKRGYEQYF.

This clone has a count of ten or more. The read finishes 3 residues shy of the CDR3 end, and the germline J gene is used to complete it. The V and J genes are TRBV20-1 and TRBJ2-3, with TRBD1 as a possible D gene (6 bases). CDR1 and CDR2 (germline): DFQATT, SNEGSKA (reference sequence). The CDR3 is 15 residues long. The CDR3: CSAPQQNREWETQYF. The CDR3 bases that were read are TGCAGTGCTCCGCAGCAAAACAGGGAATGGGAGACG.

This clone was seen repeatedly, ten times or more. The read comes to an end 3 residues before the CDR3 does, leaving the germline J gene to fill in the end. This sequence joins TRBV10-1 and TRBJ2-2, with TRBD2 matching over 10 bases. Germline CDR1 is WNHNN and CDR2 is SYGVQD (reference sequence). The CDR3 is 18 amino acids. The V gene end was trimmed by 1 base and the J gene end by 6 bases; junction bases not matched to a gene: 11. CDR3 region: CASSEFQTGTSAAGELFF. CDR3 bases read: TGCGCCAGCAGTGAGTTCCAAACCGGGACTAGCGCGGCCGGGGAG.

This clone was observed many times. The read stops 3 residues short of the end of the CDR3; the missing end is completed from the germline J gene. This sequence joins TRBV23-1 and TRBJ2-1; 9 nucleotides agree with TRBD2. TRBV23-1 belongs to the ORF category, with a function that is uncertain. V shed 0 bases, J shed 0 bases, and the junction held 9 bases outside the gene matches. This CDR3 contains 19 residues. Incomplete CDR3 DNA: TGCGCCAGCAGTCAATCGAAGAGCGGGGGGCCCCCCTCCTACAATGAG. Translated, it gives CASSQSKSGGPPSYNE. In full, the CDR3 is CASSQSKSGGPPSYNEQFF.

At least ten counts were recorded for this clone. The read stops 3 residues short of the end of the CDR3; the missing end is completed from the germline J gene. The chain employs TRBV7-9 and TRBJ1-2, with D possibly being TRBD1 (5 bases). V was trimmed by 5 bases and J by 7 bases, leaving 17 bases between them. CDR1 SEHNR and CDR2 FQNEAQ come from the germline V gene (reference sequence). The CDR3 loop spans 14 amino acids. The CDR3 protein is CASSPNSPRGGYTF. CDR3 DNA, as far as it was read: TGTGCCAGCAGCCCCAATTCCCCGAGGGGTGGC.

This clone was detected many times. The CDR3 reads CASSLAPSRGAYGYTF. The sequenced part of the CDR3 DNA is TGTGCCAGCAGCTTAGCGCCTTCCCGCGGAGCCTATGGC. V and J are TRBV7-2 and TRBJ1-2; D ambiguous. The CDR3 is cut off 3 residues early in the read; its end comes from the germline J gene. CDR3 size: 16 residues. The germline V gene encodes CDR1 SGHTA and CDR2 FQGNSA. Trimming took 0 bases from V and 4 from J, leaving 15 bases between them. Full variable domain (outside the CDR3, taken from reference TRBV7-2 and TRBJ1-2): GAGVSQSPSNKVTEKGKDVELRCDPISGHTALYWYRQSLGQGLEFLIYFQGNSAPDKSGLPSDRFSAERTGGSVSTLTIQRTQQEDSAVYLCASSLAPSRGAYGYTFGSGTRLTVV.

Note on this clone: The sequenced fragment ends 3 residues before the CDR3 boundary, so the rest is inferred from the germline J gene. V is TRBV11-2 and J is TRBJ2-1, with TRBD1 matching over 9 bases. The CDR3 length is 13 residues. The germline V gene encodes CDR1 SGHAT and CDR2 FQNNGV. Unmatched junction bases numbered 4, after V lost 5 bases and J lost 8 bases. The sequenced part of the CDR3 DNA is TGTGCCAGCAGCCCACAGGGGGCTGATGAG. As protein: CASSPQGADE. The entire CDR3 protein is CASSPQGADEQFF.